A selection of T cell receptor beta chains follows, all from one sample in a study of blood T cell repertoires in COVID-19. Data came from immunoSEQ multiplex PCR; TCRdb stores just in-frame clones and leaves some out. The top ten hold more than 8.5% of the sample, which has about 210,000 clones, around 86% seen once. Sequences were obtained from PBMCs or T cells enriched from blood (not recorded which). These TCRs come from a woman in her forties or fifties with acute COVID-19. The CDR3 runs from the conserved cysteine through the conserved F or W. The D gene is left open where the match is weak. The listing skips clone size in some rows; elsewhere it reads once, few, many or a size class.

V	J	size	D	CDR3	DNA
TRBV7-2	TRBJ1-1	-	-	CASSLVATPNTEAFF	TGTGCCAGCAGCTTAGTGGCGACACCGAACACTGAAGCTTTCTTT
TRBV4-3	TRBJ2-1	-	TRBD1	CASSLGQGAYNEQFF	TGCGCCAGCAGCCTGGGACAGGGGGCCTACAATGAGCAGTTCTTC
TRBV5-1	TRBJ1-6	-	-	CASSPTQGSNNSPLHF	TGCGCCAGCAGCCCCACACAGGGCAGCAATAATTCACCCCTCCACTTT
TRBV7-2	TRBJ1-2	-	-	CASSPTTGGNYGYTF	TGTGCCAGCAGCCCGACGACGGGGGGAAACTATGGCTACACCTTC
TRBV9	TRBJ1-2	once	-	CASHRGPGGYGGYTF	TGTGCCAGCCACCGCGGTCCGGGGGGATACGGGGGCTACACCTTC
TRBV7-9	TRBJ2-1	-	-	CASSTAGSPYNEQFF	TGTGCCAGCAGCACAGCAGGATCCCCCTACAATGAGCAGTTCTTC
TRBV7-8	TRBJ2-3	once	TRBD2	CASSPPFWTRDQDTQYF	TGTGCCAGCAGCCCTCCCTTTTGGACTAGGGACCAGGATACGCAGTATTTT
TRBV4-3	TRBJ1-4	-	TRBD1	CASSQVPGQGTEKLFF	TGCGCCAGCAGCCAAGTCCCGGGACAGGGGACGGAAAAACTGTTTTTT
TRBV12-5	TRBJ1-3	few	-	CASGLGQVKVSGNTIYF	TGTGCTAGTGGTTTGGGGCAGGTAAAGGTTTCGGGGAACACCATATATTTT
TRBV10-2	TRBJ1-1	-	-	CASSSVGGATEAFF	TGCGCCAGCAGTTCCGTAGGGGGGGCCACTGAAGCTTTCTTT
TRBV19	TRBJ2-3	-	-	CASSIPWQGATQYF	TGTGCCAGTAGTATCCCATGGCAGGGTGCTACGCAGTATTTT
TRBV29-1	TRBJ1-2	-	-	CSVGQSYGYTF	TGCAGCGTTGGACAGTCCTATGGCTACACCTTC
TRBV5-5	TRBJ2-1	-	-	CASSLGNQGNEQFF	TGTGCCAGCAGCTTGGGAAATCAGGGCAATGAGCAGTTCTTC
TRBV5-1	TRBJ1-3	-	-	CASSLQDSLSGNTIYF	TGCGCCAGCAGCTTGCAGGACAGTTTATCTGGAAACACCATATATTTT
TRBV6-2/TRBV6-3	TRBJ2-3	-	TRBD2	CASSFGTSGPDTQYF	TGTGCCAGCAGTTTTGGGACTAGCGGCCCAGATACGCAGTATTTT
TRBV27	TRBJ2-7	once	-	CASSLSPPLYEQYF	TGTGCCAGCAGTTTATCCCCCCCCCTCTACGAGCAGTACTTC
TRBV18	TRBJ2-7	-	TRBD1	CASSGTGNDEQYF	TGTGCCAGCTCGGGGACAGGGAATGACGAGCAGTACTTC
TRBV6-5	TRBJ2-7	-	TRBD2	CASGGDPRGEQYF	TGTGCCAGCGGGGGGGACCCCAGAGGCGAGCAGTACTTC
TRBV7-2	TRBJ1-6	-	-	CASSLVGASSYNSPLHF	TGTGCCAGCAGCTTAGTTGGGGCAAGCTCCTATAATTCACCCCTCCACTTT
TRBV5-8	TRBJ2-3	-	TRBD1	CASSMGQDTDTQYF	TGTGCCAGCAGTATGGGACAGGACACAGATACGCAGTATTTT
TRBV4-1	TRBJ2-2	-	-	CASSLNGGMTGELFF	TGCGCCAGCAGCCTGAACGGCGGGATGACCGGGGAGCTGTTTTTT
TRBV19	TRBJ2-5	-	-	CASSLQRSQETQYF	TGTGCCAGTAGTCTCCAGCGCTCCCAAGAGACCCAGTACTTC
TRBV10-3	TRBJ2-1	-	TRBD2	CAISESGLAGGDEQFF	TGTGCCATCAGTGAGTCGGGACTAGCGGGAGGCGATGAGCAGTTCTTC
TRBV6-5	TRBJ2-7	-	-	CASRPIGAGLYEQYF	TGTGCCAGCAGACCAATAGGGGCAGGCCTCTACGAGCAGTACTTC
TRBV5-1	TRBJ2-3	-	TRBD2	CASSLSSGITSDTQYF	TGCGCCAGCAGCTTGTCTAGCGGGATTACTTCGGATACGCAGTATTTT
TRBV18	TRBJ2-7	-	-	CASSPNGLAPDEQYF	TGTGCCAGCTCACCTAATGGACTCGCGCCCGACGAGCAGTACTTC
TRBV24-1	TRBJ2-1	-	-	CATSDQGLRPEQFF	TGTGCCACCAGTGATCAAGGCCTGCGGCCTGAGCAGTTCTTC